The 21 T cell receptor beta chains listed next were all sequenced from one sample in a study of vaccination effects on CD4 cells after COVID-19. Generated by immunoSEQ multiplex PCR, the TCRdb table keeps only in-frame clones and is missing some. This sample has 50,000 to 65,000 clones; around 85% occur once, and the top ten carry 2.4%. These receptors' antigens are unknown. Using viral peptide pools, the ViraFEST assay grew out antigen-specific CD4+ T cells prior to sequencing. It was after approximately 11 days of culture that CD4+ T cells were isolated. Sample: CD4+ T cells from PBMCs cultured with HCoV-229E spike peptides, taken before COVID-19 vaccination. The receptors shown here come from a human donor who received a COVID-19 vaccine.

This chain links TRBV12-5 with TRBJ2-6; D is uncertain. V was trimmed by 2 bases and J by 0 bases, leaving 14 bases between them. The CDR3 length is 18 residues. CDR1 is LGHNT, CDR2 FRNRAP, per germline. Here the CDR3 reads CASGLTPDGNSGANVLTF. In DNA, the CDR3 is TGTGCTAGTGGTTTGACCCCGGACGGTAACTCTGGGGCCAACGTCCTGACTTTC.

The rearrangement uses TRBV12-5 and TRBJ2-4; D is undetermined. This CDR3 is built from 13 residues. V dropped 1 base and J dropped 8 bases, with 9 bases sitting between them. Looked up from germline, CDR1 is LGHNT and CDR2 is FRNRAP. The CDR3 here is CASGLGTVDIQYF. The CDR3 DNA reads TGTGCTAGTGGTTTGGGCACAGTGGACATTCAGTACTTC.

The chain has TRBV7-2 and TRBJ2-5; 8 bases are shared with TRBD2. CDR1 and CDR2 (germline): SGHTA, FQGNSA. The length of the CDR3 is 12 residues. Unmatched junction bases numbered 3, after V lost 5 bases and J lost 7 bases. CDR3 in DNA: TGTGCCAGCAGCCGGGGGGGGCGGACCCAGTACTTC. As protein: CASSRGGRTQYF.

The rearrangement links TRBV9 to TRBJ2-2; D might be TRBD2 (5 bases). This CDR3 is built from 17 residues. V lost 0 bases, J lost 2 bases, and 14 bases lay in between. The germline CDR1 and CDR2 sequences are SGDLS and YYNGEE. The CDR3 protein is CASSVVERADNTGELFF. CDR3 in DNA: TGTGCCAGCAGCGTAGTGGAGAGGGCAGATAACACCGGGGAGCTGTTTTTT.

The chain links TRBV30 to TRBJ2-2, with D perhaps matching TRBD2 (6 bases). CDR1 and CDR2 from the germline V gene are GTSNPN and SVGIG (reference sequence). Trimming stripped 0 bases from V and 3 bases from J, with 8 bases between. The CDR3 has 14 amino acids. DNA of the CDR3: TGTGCCTGGAGTGTGATAGCGGACACCGGGGAGCTGTTTTTT. This translates into CAWSVIADTGELFF.

V and J are TRBV28 and TRBJ1-2; weak D call: TRBD1 (5 bases). This CDR3 is 13 amino acids long. Trimming removed 5 bases from V and 6 bases from J, with 13 bases in between. CDR1 and CDR2 (germline): MDHEN, SYDVKM. CDR3 protein: CASSATERNGYTF. The CDR3 DNA reads TGTGCCAGCAGTGCGACAGAACGGAATGGCTACACCTTC.

This clone was seen only once. The J gene is TRBJ1-5, the V gene TRBV7-9; D is undetermined. V was pared by 5 bases and J by 4 bases, with 9 bases between. CDR1 and CDR2 from the germline V gene are SEHNR and FQNEAQ (reference sequence). The CDR3 consists of 13 residues. The CDR3 DNA reads TGTGCCAGCAGCCCCACCGGGAATCAGCCCCAGCATTTT. Protein sequence: CASSPTGNQPQHF.

There are a few counts of this clone. V gene TRBV2 combines with J gene TRBJ2-7; tentatively, D is TRBD1 (5 bases). The germline CDR1 and CDR2 sequences are SNHLY and FYNNEI. The germline V and J ends were trimmed by 6 bases and 3 bases, with 21 bases remaining between them. The CDR3 has 16 amino acids. CDR3 nucleotide sequence: TGTGCCAGCAGCGACGCCCTTGGGGCCGCTAACTACGAGCAGTACGTC. Translated: CASSDALGAANYEQYV.

The chain couples TRBV3-1 (or the pseudogene TRBV3-2) to TRBJ1-2, with 9 bases fitting TRBD1. The germline V gene has CDR1 LGHDT and CDR2 YNNKEL (reference sequence). The junction had 10 bases not matched to a gene; V was cut back by 1 base and J by 7 bases. This CDR3 spans 16 amino acids. DNA for the CDR3: TGTGCCAGCAGCCAAGGCGGTGGTTACAGGGGGCTTGGCTACACCTTC. This sequence encodes CASSQGGGYRGLGYTF.

This chain links TRBV7-2 with TRBJ1-2; 7 nucleotides agree with TRBD1. The germline CDR1 and CDR2 sequences are SGHTA and FQGNSA. The CDR3 consists of 14 residues. V lost 1 base to trimming and J lost 4 bases; unmatched junction nucleotides: 3. The CDR3 reads CASSLEGAVYGYTF. CDR3 sequence (DNA): TGTGCCAGCAGCTTAGAGGGGGCAGTCTATGGCTACACCTTC.

This clone qualifies as large. The V call is TRBV5-1, the J call TRBJ2-5; the D is unclear. The germline V and J ends were trimmed by 0 bases and 0 bases, with 6 bases remaining between them. Germline loops: CDR1 SGHRS, CDR2 YFSETQ. The CDR3 runs to 14 residues. The CDR3 loop is CASSLADHQETQYF. The CDR3 nucleotides are TGCGCCAGCAGCTTGGCCGACCACCAAGAGACCCAGTACTTC. The entire variable domain, with the rest obtained from reference TRBV5-1 and TRBJ2-5, is as follows: KAGVTQTPRYLIKTRGQQVTLSCSPISGHRSVSWYQQTPGQGLQFLFEYFSETQRNKGNFPGRFSGRQFSNSRSEMNVSTLELGDSALYLCASSLADHQETQYFGPGTRLLVL.

The chain employs TRBV3-1 (or the pseudogene TRBV3-2) and TRBJ2-5, with D tentatively TRBD1 or TRBD2 (6 bases each). Looked up from germline, CDR1 is LGHDT and CDR2 is YNNKEL (reference sequence). This CDR3 spans 17 amino acids. V was clipped by 4 bases and J by 2 bases, with 20 bases between them. The CDR3 bases are TGTGCCAGCAGCCCCCCGTCGGGGGCGTCGGGGCAAGAGACCCAGTACTTC. This gives the protein CASSPPSGASGQETQYF.

This chain connects TRBV5-5 to TRBJ2-7; no firm D call. CDR1 SGHKS and CDR2 YYEKEE come from the germline V gene (reference sequence). The CDR3 runs to 16 residues. Trimming took 0 bases from V and 3 from J, leaving 16 bases between them. DNA for the CDR3: TGTGCCAGCAGCTTGGGGGTGGCATCCCCCGACTACGAGCAGTACGTC. Its protein product is CASSLGVASPDYEQYV.

This clone was observed a single time. The V gene is TRBV27, the J gene TRBJ2-2, with no clear D. CDR3 length: 13 residues. The V end lost 4 bases, the J end lost 1 base, and 4 bases lay between the germline ends. Germline V lookup: CDR1 MNHEY, CDR2 SMNVEV (reference sequence). The CDR3 bases are TGTGCCAGCAGTTGGGTGAACACCGGGGAGCTGTTTTTT. Translated, it gives CASSWVNTGELFF.

The chain recombines TRBV5-1 with TRBJ1-5; D gene unclear. Per germline, CDR1 SGHRS and CDR2 YFSETQ. V was shortened by 1 base and J by 7 bases, with 9 bases between the two germline ends. This CDR3 contains 13 residues. Here the CDR3 DNA reads TGCGCCAGCAGCTTGACGGTTGGCCAGCCCCAGCATTTT. It codes for CASSLTVGQPQHF.

The V gene is TRBV10-3, the J gene TRBJ2-6; D perhaps matches TRBD2 (7 bases). The CDR3 has 17 residues. V lost 3 bases to trimming and J lost 1 base, with 13 bases between them. CDR1 is ENHRY and CDR2 is SYGVKD in the germline V gene. The CDR3 region is CAISDTGGASGANVLTF. The CDR3 DNA sequence: TGTGCCATCAGTGATACGGGGGGCGCGTCTGGGGCCAACGTCCTGACTTTC.

This clone has only a few counts. The V and J genes are TRBV5-1 and TRBJ1-3; 11 bases are shared with TRBD1. V lost 0 bases to trimming and J lost 2 bases; unmatched junction nucleotides: 4. CDR1 is SGHRS, CDR2 YFSETQ, per germline. The CDR3 consists of 17 residues. CDR3 in DNA: TGCGCCAGCAGCTTGGATTGGGACAGGGGGACTGGAAACACCATATATTTT. Translated, it gives CASSLDWDRGTGNTIYF.

There are a few counts of this clone. The V and J genes are TRBV12-5 and TRBJ1-2; D is perhaps TRBD1 (6 bases). CDR3 length: 16 amino acids. In germline, CDR1 is LGHNT, CDR2 FRNRAP. V was trimmed by 0 bases and J by 1 base, leaving 12 bases between them. CDR3 protein: CASGLVLGQSNYGYTF. In DNA, the CDR3 is TGTGCTAGTGGTTTGGTACTGGGACAAAGTAACTATGGCTACACCTTC.

The V and J genes are TRBV6-6 and TRBJ1-1, with D possibly being TRBD1 (6 bases). The CDR3 runs 14 residues. Germline CDR1 and CDR2: MNHNY and SVGAGI (reference sequence). Trimming left V 5 bases short and J 2 bases short, with 12 bases between. CDR3 DNA: TGTGCCAGCAGTAAGACAGGAATAAACACTGAAGCTTTCTTT. Protein product: CASSKTGINTEAFF.

CDR3 in amino acids: CATSDGLAPYQETQYF. The CDR3 DNA reads as TGTGCCACCAGTGATGGACTAGCCCCGTACCAAGAGACCCAGTACTTC. The J gene is TRBJ2-5, the V gene TRBV24-1, with TRBD2 matching 8 bases. The ends lost 3 bases at V and 0 bases at J; junction bases unmatched: 5. CDR3 size: 16 residues. Germline loops: CDR1 KGHDR, CDR2 SFDVKD.

This clone was seen a handful of times. The V gene is TRBV10-1, the J gene TRBJ2-4; D remains unclear. The CDR3 spans 13 residues. Germline lookup yields CDR1 WNHNN and CDR2 SYGVQD (reference sequence). The V end was cut by 6 bases, the J end by 2 bases, with 8 bases between. The CDR3 DNA reads as TGCGCCAGCAGAGGCGCCCCCAAAAACATTCAGTACTTC. This sequence encodes CASRGAPKNIQYF.